The entry that follows covers one T cell receptor (beta chain) sequence. The antigen is undetermined. This sample stems from a study of T-cell reconstitution after alpha-beta-depleted transplantation in children. Overall study findings and caveats: Newly made T cells mostly supplied T-cell counts and diversity one year after transplant.

V shed 6 bases and J 13 bases; nucleotides not matched to a gene: 8. CDR3 length equals 12 residues. The germline V gene has CDR1 MNHEY and CDR2 SVGAGI. Preparation of the TCRbeta library used unique molecular identifiers. Each CDR3 protein gets one entry after TCRdb re-called the PCR reads with MiXCR. This repertoire shows about 980,000 distinct CDR3 sequences, roughly 31% found once; its top ten account for 28%. The sample here was PBMCs, mostly from graft donor cells, taken 360 days after TCRalphabeta/CD19-depleted stem cell transplant. This TCR was recovered from a boy less than two years old who had a stem cell transplant for SCID, so the T cells may come from the graft donor. The chain is built from TRBV6-5 and TRBJ2-1; 8 nucleotides align to TRBD1. The CDR3 region is CASSSPGQGQFF. The CDR3 DNA reads as TGTGCCAGCAGCTCCCCTGGACAGGGCCAGTTCTTC.